This TCR beta chain was identified in a study of blood T cell repertoires in COVID-19. On the study more broadly: Italy, Spain and the United States were the sources of the convalescent and acute COVID-19 samples. PBMCs, B-cell-depleted T cells, or T cells provided the cDNA or gDNA that made up the material.

Per germline, CDR1 SGHNT and CDR2 YYREEE (reference sequence). The CDR3 length is 19 residues. V lost 4 bases and J lost 2; bases outside the gene matches: 9. This clone occurred once. In the authors' methods: Amplification with reference gene primers provided the estimates of nucleated cell counts. This table comes from immunoSEQ multiplex PCR, and its TCRdb copy is limited to in-frame clones, with some not included. From that table come the V and J calls and clone size; the DNA was used to work out D and trimming. Seen here are 120,000 to 150,000 clones, about 90% observed once, and the top ten hold about 6%.

The source material was peripheral blood. The rearrangement uses TRBV5-4 and TRBJ2-6; 13 bases match TRBD2. This sequence originates from an elderly man with acute or convalescent COVID-19. CDR3 sequence reads: CASSPRTSGSFPGANVLTF. The CDR3 coding sequence is TGTGCCAGCAGCCCAAGGACTAGCGGGAGTTTCCCTGGGGCCAACGTCCTGACTTTC.